Listed here are 19 T cell receptor beta chains from one sample, sequenced in a study of T cell therapy after organ transplantation. TCRdb's copy holds only in-frame clones and misses some; the assay was immunoSEQ multiplex PCR. Of 20,000 or so clones detected, 81% appear once; the ten largest clones hold about 9.2%. Antigen specificity for these receptors is unknown. Time point defined: 4-8 weeks after completion of therapy. This material consisted of CD8+ T cells from blood, taken after autologous CMV-specific T cell therapy. The receptors shown here come from a human patient who had received a solid organ transplant and had CMV disease. T cells may partly derive from the graft donor.

CDR3 protein: CASTEKGDPNEQFF. In nucleotides, the CDR3 is TGTGCCAGCACGGAGAAAGGGGACCCCAATGAGCAGTTCTTC. This chain uses TRBV6-1 with TRBJ2-1; either TRBD1 or TRBD2 may fit D (5 bases each). Trimming shortened V by 7 bases and J by 6 bases, and 16 bases separated the two germline ends. Germline V gene sequence: CDR1 MNHNS, CDR2 SASEGT. The CDR3 is 14 amino acids.

This clone was picked up one time. The rearrangement uses TRBV27 and TRBJ2-1; a weak D match, TRBD1 (5 bases). The CDR3 is made up of 14 amino acids. CDR1 and CDR2 (germline): MNHEY, SMNVEV (reference sequence). The V and J ends lost 4 bases and 4 bases respectively, with 11 bases between them. CDR3 loop: CASSSGQGYNEQFF. CDR3 nucleotide sequence: TGTGCCAGCAGTTCAGGCCAGGGATACAATGAGCAGTTCTTC.

The J gene is TRBJ1-2, the V gene TRBV6-6; TRBD1 might be the D (6 bases). Germline V gives CDR1 MNHNY, CDR2 SVGAGI (reference sequence). V was trimmed by 5 bases and J by 0 bases, leaving 13 bases between them. CDR3 size: 15 residues. The chain's CDR3 is CASSPDSHTNYGYTF. The CDR3 bases are TGTGCCAGCAGTCCGGACAGTCACACTAACTATGGCTACACCTTC.

The chain joins TRBV6-6 to TRBJ2-7; 13 nucleotides align to TRBD2. From germline, CDR1 is MNHNY and CDR2 SVGAGI (reference sequence). Trimming at V came to 5 bases and at J to 5 bases, leaving 3 bases not matched to a gene. The CDR3 has 14 residues. The CDR3 protein is CASSPGLAGHEQYF. The CDR3, as DNA: TGTGCCAGCAGTCCGGGACTAGCGGGGCACGAGCAGTACTTC.

In its sample, this clone ranks as large. The chain recombines TRBV4-2 with TRBJ1-1; the D gene is possibly TRBD1 (6 bases). Looked up from germline, CDR1 is LGHNA and CDR2 is YNFKEQ. Between the trimmed V and J ends, which lost 1 base and 5 bases, there was a span of 17 bases. The CDR3 has 16 amino acids. CDR3 loop: CASSQARFTQGTEAFF. In DNA form, the CDR3 reads TGTGCCAGCAGCCAAGCGAGGTTCACACAGGGTACTGAAGCTTTCTTT.

The V and J genes are TRBV5-1 and TRBJ2-3; D unclear. The germline gives CDR1 SGHRS, CDR2 YFSETQ. This CDR3 is 14 amino acids long. The germline V and J ends were trimmed by 0 bases and 6 bases, with 11 bases remaining between them. Here the CDR3 reads CASSLVRWGDTQYF. The CDR3 DNA reads as TGCGCCAGCAGCTTGGTGAGGTGGGGTGATACGCAGTATTTT.

This chain uses TRBV7-9 with TRBJ2-1; TRBD2 agrees at 9 bases. V lost 3 bases to trimming and J lost 2 bases; unmatched junction nucleotides: 2. Germline-derived CDR1 and CDR2 are SEHNR and FQNEAQ (reference sequence). The length of the CDR3 is 15 residues. The CDR3 sequence: CASSFSGGPYNEQFF. As DNA, the CDR3 is TGTGCCAGCAGCTTCAGCGGGGGGCCCTACAATGAGCAGTTCTTC.

The rearrangement joins TRBV11-2 to TRBJ1-2, with D perhaps TRBD1 (6 bases). V was trimmed by 2 bases and J by 5 bases, leaving 24 bases between them. This CDR3 is built from 18 residues. Germline CDR1 SGHAT, CDR2 FQNNGV. The CDR3 sequence: CASSLSLGVGRGGYGYTF. CDR3 DNA: TGTGCCAGCAGCTTAAGCCTCGGGGTGGGCAGGGGAGGTTATGGCTACACCTTC.

V gene TRBV19 combines with J gene TRBJ2-2, with D possibly matching TRBD2 (5 bases). V lost 3 bases to trimming and J lost 5 bases, with 10 bases between them. CDR1 LNHDA and CDR2 SQIVND come from the germline V gene (reference sequence). The CDR3 is made up of 14 amino acids. The CDR3: CASSITRETGELFF. In DNA form, the CDR3 reads TGTGCCAGTAGTATTACGAGGGAGACCGGGGAGCTGTTTTTT.

The chain employs TRBV7-3 and TRBJ1-1; D remains unclear. In germline, CDR1 is SGHTA, CDR2 FQGTGA. With 2 bases removed from V and 1 base from J, the gap between germline ends came to 20 bases. The CDR3 spans 18 residues. The CDR3 here is CASSLLDRQHPKNTEAFF. In DNA, the CDR3 is TGTGCCAGCAGCTTATTGGACCGTCAACACCCCAAGAACACTGAAGCTTTCTTT.

J is TRBJ2-1 and V is TRBV6-5; TRBD2 might be the D (6 bases). The germline V and J ends were trimmed by 2 bases and 3 bases, with 11 bases remaining between them. The CDR3 extends over 15 amino acids. From germline, CDR1 is MNHEY and CDR2 SVGAGI. The CDR3 sequence is CASSYGGDGYNEQFF. As DNA, the CDR3 is TGTGCCAGCAGTTACGGAGGGGACGGCTACAATGAGCAGTTCTTC.

This sequence joins TRBV7-2 and TRBJ1-1; a possible D gene is TRBD1 (5 bases). CDR3 length: 15 amino acids. Trimming took off 0 bases at V and 6 bases at J, with 14 bases between the two ends. Germline CDR1 SGHTA, CDR2 FQGNSA. The CDR3 loop reads CASSLAGGDHSEAFF. The DNA for the CDR3 is TGTGCCAGCAGCTTAGCTGGGGGGGACCACTCTGAAGCTTTCTTT.

The V gene is TRBV13, the J gene TRBJ2-7; D remains unclear. V was clipped by 3 bases and J by 2 bases, with 14 bases between them. Germline CDR1 PRHDT, CDR2 FYEKMQ (reference sequence). There are 15 residues in the CDR3. The CDR3 reads CASSFGAGGTYEQYF. DNA of the CDR3: TGTGCCAGCAGCTTTGGCGCAGGTGGCACCTACGAGCAGTACTTC.

The J gene is TRBJ1-2, the V gene TRBV11-2, with D possibly being TRBD1 (5 bases). V lost 1 base and J 2 bases, leaving 11 bases between the germline ends. Germline V lookup: CDR1 SGHAT, CDR2 FQNNGV. The CDR3 has 15 amino acids. Here the CDR3 reads CASSLGRGRNYGYTF. The CDR3 nucleotides read TGTGCCAGCAGCTTAGGGAGGGGACGGAACTATGGCTACACCTTC.

The gene calls are TRBV29-1 and TRBJ2-1; D perhaps matches TRBD2 (6 bases). Trimming left V 5 bases short and J 6 bases short, with 14 bases between. Germline loops: CDR1 SQVTM, CDR2 ANQGSEA. The CDR3 sequence is 13 residues long. This chain's CDR3 is CSVPETRGNEQFF. The CDR3 nucleotides are TGCAGCGTTCCAGAGACGCGGGGCAATGAGCAGTTCTTC.

The J gene is TRBJ2-3, the V gene TRBV6-5, with D perhaps given as TRBD1 or TRBD2 (7 bases each). Per the germline V gene, CDR1 is MNHEY and CDR2 is SVGAGI. Trimming pared 6 bases from V and 4 bases from J, leaving 17 bases between. This CDR3 spans 15 amino acids. Here the CDR3 reads CASSLGLGTADTQYF. In DNA form, the CDR3 reads TGTGCCAGCAGCCTCGGACTAGGGACAGCAGATACGCAGTATTTT.

This chain connects TRBV5-6 to TRBJ2-3, with a tentative D call TRBD1 (6 bases). The CDR3 sequence is 15 residues long. V was cut by 6 bases and J by 7 bases, with 21 bases left in between. Looked up from germline, CDR1 is SGHDT and CDR2 is YYEEEE. CDR3 residues: CASIPAKTGLNTQYF. Written as DNA, the CDR3 is TGTGCCAGCATCCCGGCGAAAACAGGGTTAAATACGCAGTATTTT.

This chain links TRBV5-5 with TRBJ2-7; the match to TRBD1 covers 12 bases. V lost 4 bases and J lost 9; bases outside the gene matches: 5. The CDR3 runs 13 residues. The germline V gene encodes CDR1 SGHKS and CDR2 YYEKEE (reference sequence). CDR3 in amino acids: CASSGDRGLVQYF. As DNA, the CDR3 is TGTGCCAGCAGCGGGGACAGGGGGCTAGTGCAGTACTTC.

The rearrangement links TRBV19 to TRBJ2-5, with D perhaps TRBD1 or TRBD2 (6 bases each). The DNA end is more similar to TRBJ2-7, so the J call may be wrong. Germline values: CDR1 LNHDA, CDR2 SQIVND (reference sequence). The CDR3 covers 13 residues. CDR3 DNA sequence: TGTGCCACACCGCAAGGGGGGTCCTACGAGCAGTACTTC. This encodes CATPQGGSYEQYF.